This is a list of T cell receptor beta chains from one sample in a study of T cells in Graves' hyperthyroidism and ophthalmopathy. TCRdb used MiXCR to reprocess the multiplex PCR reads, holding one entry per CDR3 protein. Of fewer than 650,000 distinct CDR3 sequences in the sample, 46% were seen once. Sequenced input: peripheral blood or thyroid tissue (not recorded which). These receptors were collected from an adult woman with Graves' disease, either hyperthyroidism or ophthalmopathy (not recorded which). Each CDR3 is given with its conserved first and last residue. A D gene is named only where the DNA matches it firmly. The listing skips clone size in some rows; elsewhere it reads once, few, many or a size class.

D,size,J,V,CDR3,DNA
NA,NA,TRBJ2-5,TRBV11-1,CASSSSGSGGVETQYF,TGTGCCAGCAGCTCCTCGGGGTCAGGGGGGGTGGAGACCCAGTACTTC
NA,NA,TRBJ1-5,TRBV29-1,CSVAGGFNQPQHF,TGCAGCGTTGCTGGGGGGTTTAATCAGCCCCAGCATTTT
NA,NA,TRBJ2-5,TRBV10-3,CAIKGGPPERETQYF,TGTGCCATCAAAGGCGGACCCCCTGAGAGGGAGACCCAGTACTTC
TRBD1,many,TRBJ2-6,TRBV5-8,CASSGSGTGTNVLTF,TGTGCCAGCAGCGGAAGTGGGACAGGTACCAACGTCCTGACTTTC
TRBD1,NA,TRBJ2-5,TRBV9,CASSVDAGGRETQYF,TGTGCCAGCAGCGTAGATGCAGGGGGCAGAGAGACCCAGTACTTC
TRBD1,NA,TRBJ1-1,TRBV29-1,CSVEDPGQGAGEAFF,TGCAGCGTTGAAGATCCGGGACAGGGGGCGGGTGAAGCTTTCTTT
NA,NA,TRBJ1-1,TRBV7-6,CASSSLTGSEAFF,TGTGCCAGCAGCTCATTAACGGGGTCTGAAGCTTTCTTT
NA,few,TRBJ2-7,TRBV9,CASSQLGLSYEQYF,TGTGCCAGCAGCCAACTGGGACTCTCCTACGAGCAGTACTTC
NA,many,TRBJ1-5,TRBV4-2,CASSQDEGHSNQPQHF,TGTGCCAGCAGCCAAGATGAGGGGCATAGCAATCAGCCCCAGCATTTT
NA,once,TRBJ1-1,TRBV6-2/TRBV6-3,CASRATVNTEAFF,TGTGCCAGCAGAGCTACAGTAAACACTGAAGCTTTCTTT
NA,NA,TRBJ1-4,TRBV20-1,CSAREGGKLFF,TGCAGTGCCAGGGAAGGTGGAAAACTGTTTTTT
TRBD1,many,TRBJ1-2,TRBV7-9,CASSTGGGGGYTF,TGTGCCAGCAGCACAGGGGGTGGGGGCGGCTACACCTTC
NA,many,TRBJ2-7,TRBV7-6,CASSLAGLRNEQYF,TGTGCCAGCAGCTTAGCCGGGCTCAGGAACGAGCAGTACTTC
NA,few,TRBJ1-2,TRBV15,CATSRASRGLGYTF,TGTGCCACCAGCAGAGCCTCGCGGGGGTTGGGCTACACCTTC
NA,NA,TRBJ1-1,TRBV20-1,CSARDLGAFF,TGCAGTGCTAGAGATCTGGGGGCTTTCTTT
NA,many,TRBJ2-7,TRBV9,CASSGSGTEAPYEQYF,TGTGCCAGCAGCGGTAGCGGTACTGAGGCCCCCTACGAGCAGTACTTC
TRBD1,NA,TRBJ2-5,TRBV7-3,CASSKTGSETQYF,TGTGCCAGCAGCAAGACAGGGTCTGAGACCCAGTACTTC
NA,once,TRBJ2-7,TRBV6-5,CASSYSPTATSSYEQYF,TGTGCCAGCAGTTACTCGCCGACAGCGACCAGCTCCTATGAGCAGTACTTC
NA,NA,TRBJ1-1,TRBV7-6,CAGSSGLQEAFF,TGTGCCGGCAGCTCGGGACTTCAGGAAGCTTTCTTT
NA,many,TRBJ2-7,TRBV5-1,CASSLEDFSYEQYF,TGCGCCAGCAGCTTGGAGGATTTCTCCTACGAGCAGTACTTC
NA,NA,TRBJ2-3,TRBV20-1,CSARDPRGGEYTQYF,TGCAGTGCTAGAGACCCCCGCGGGGGCGAATATACGCAGTATTTT
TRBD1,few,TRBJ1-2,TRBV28,CASSLRFGRTGNGYTF,TGTGCCAGCAGTTTAAGGTTCGGCAGGACAGGGAATGGCTACACCTTC
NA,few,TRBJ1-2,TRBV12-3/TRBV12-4,CTSSLTGNYGYTF,TGTACCAGCAGTCTAACAGGGAACTATGGCTACACCTTC
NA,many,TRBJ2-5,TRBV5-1,CASTPMQLQETQYF,TGCGCCAGCACCCCAATGCAACTCCAAGAGACCCAGTACTTC
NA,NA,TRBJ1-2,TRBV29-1,CSSQAAGNGYTF,TGCAGCAGTCAGGCGGCAGGGAATGGCTACACCTTC
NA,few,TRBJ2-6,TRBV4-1,CASSHEGSGANVLTF,TGCGCCAGCAGCCATGAAGGGTCCGGGGCCAACGTCCTGACTTTC
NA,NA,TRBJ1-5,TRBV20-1,CSAGGSRDGHNQPQHF,TGCAGTGCTGGAGGCTCCCGGGACGGCCACAATCAGCCCCAGCATTTT
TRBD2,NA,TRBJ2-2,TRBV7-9,CATSAGGGELFF,TGTGCCACCTCAGCGGGGGGCGGAGAGCTGTTTTTT
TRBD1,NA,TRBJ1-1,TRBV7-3,CASSLRQGVTAFF,TGTGCCAGCAGCTTAAGACAGGGGGTAACAGCTTTCTTT
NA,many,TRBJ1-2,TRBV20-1,CSASAEELNYGYTF,TGCAGTGCTAGCGCAGAAGAACTTAACTATGGCTACACCTTC
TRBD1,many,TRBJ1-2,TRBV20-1,CRAGQGGNYGYTF,TGCAGAGCTGGACAGGGGGGCAACTATGGCTACACCTTC
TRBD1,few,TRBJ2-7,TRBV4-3,CASSQQGTGYEQYF,TGCGCCAGCAGCCAACAGGGGACAGGGTACGAGCAGTACTTC
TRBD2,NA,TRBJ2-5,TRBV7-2,CASSLPTSGRGETQYF,TGTGCCAGCAGCTTACCGACTAGCGGGAGGGGCGAGACCCAGTACTTC
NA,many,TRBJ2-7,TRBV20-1,CSARDGRIYEQYF,TGCAGTGCTAGAGATGGCCGGATCTACGAGCAGTACTTC
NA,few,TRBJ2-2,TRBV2,CASAFAENTGELFF,TGTGCCAGCGCGTTCGCGGAGAACACCGGGGAGCTGTTTTTT
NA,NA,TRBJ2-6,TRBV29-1,CSVVGGAGDNVLTF,TGCAGCGTTGTTGGGGGCGCTGGGGACAACGTCCTGACTTTC
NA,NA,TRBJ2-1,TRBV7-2,CASSSMKSNEQFF,TGTGCCAGCAGCTCAATGAAGTCTAATGAGCAGTTCTTC
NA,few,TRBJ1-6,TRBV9,CASSVDPQVDSPLHF,TGTGCCAGCAGCGTAGACCCCCAAGTGGATTCACCCCTCCACTTT
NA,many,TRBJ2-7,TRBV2,CASSPDRQAQYF,TGTGCCAGCAGTCCCGACAGGCAAGCGCAGTACTTC
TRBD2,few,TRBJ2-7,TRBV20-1,CSASHIASGLSYEQYF,TGCAGTGCTAGTCATATCGCTAGCGGCCTCTCCTACGAGCAGTACTTC
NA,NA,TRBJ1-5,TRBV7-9,CASSQIQGNQPQHF,TGCGCCAGCAGCCAGATACAGGGTAATCAGCCCCAGCATTTT
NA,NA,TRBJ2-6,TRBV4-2,CASSHPGSGANVLTF,TGTGCCAGCAGCCACCCCGGCTCTGGGGCCAACGTCCTGACTTTC
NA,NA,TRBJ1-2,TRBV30,CAWSVNSPNYGYTF,TGTGCCTGGAGTGTAAACAGTCCTAACTATGGCTACACCTTC
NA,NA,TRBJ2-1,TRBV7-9,CASSLVGSYNEQFF,TGTGCCAGCAGCTTAGTTGGCAGCTACAATGAGCAGTTCTTC
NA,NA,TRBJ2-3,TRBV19,CASRLGISTDTQYF,TGTGCCAGTAGGCTGGGGATCTCCACAGATACGCAGTATTTT
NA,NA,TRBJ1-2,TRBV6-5,CASSYGRGARGYTF,TGTGCCAGCAGTTATGGCCGGGGGGCTCGGGGCTACACCTTC
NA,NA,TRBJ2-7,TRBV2,CASRNRLPGYEQYF,TGTGCCAGCCGTAACCGACTCCCGGGCTACGAGCAGTACTTC
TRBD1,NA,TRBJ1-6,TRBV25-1,CASSDSAGTANSPLHF,TGTGCCAGCAGTGATTCCGCAGGGACAGCCAATTCACCCCTCCACTTT
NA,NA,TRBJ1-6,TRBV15,CATSRDRSGYNSPLHF,TGTGCCACCAGCAGAGATCGGAGTGGATATAATTCACCCCTCCACTTT
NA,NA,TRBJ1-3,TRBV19,CASNPSSSGNTIYF,TGTGCCAGTAACCCCAGCAGCTCTGGAAACACCATATATTTT
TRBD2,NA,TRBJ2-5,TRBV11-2,CASSWTTSLGTQYF,TGTGCCAGCAGCTGGACGACTAGCTTAGGGACCCAGTACTTC
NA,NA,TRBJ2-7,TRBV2,CATRWGVEQYF,TGTGCCACACGTTGGGGAGTAGAGCAGTACTTC
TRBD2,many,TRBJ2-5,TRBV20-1,CSAPGLVMETQYF,TGCAGTGCCCCGGGACTAGTCATGGAGACCCAGTACTTC
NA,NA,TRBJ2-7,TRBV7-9,CASKTGASEQYF,TGTGCCAGCAAAACCGGGGCGAGCGAGCAGTACTTC